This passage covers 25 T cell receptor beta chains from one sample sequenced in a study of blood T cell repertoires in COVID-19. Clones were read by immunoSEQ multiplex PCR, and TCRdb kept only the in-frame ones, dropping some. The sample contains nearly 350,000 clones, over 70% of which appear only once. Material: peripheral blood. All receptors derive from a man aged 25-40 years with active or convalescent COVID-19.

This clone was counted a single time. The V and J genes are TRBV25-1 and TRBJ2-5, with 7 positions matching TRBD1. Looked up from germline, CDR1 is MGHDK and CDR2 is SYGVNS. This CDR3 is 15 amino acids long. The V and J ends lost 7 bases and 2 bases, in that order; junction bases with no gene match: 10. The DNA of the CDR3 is TGTGCCAGCACTTCAACCGGGACAGCACAAGAGACCCAGTACTTC. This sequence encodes CASTSTGTAQETQYF.

The CDR3 protein is CASSLGAGSSYEQYF. The CDR3 region has the DNA TGTGCCAGCAGCTTAGGGGCCGGCAGCTCCTACGAGCAGTACTTC. The chain carries TRBV7-3 and TRBJ2-7, with a weak D call TRBD1 (5 bases). Trimming stripped 2 bases from V and 0 bases from J, with 11 bases between. The CDR3 extends over 15 amino acids. Germline V gives CDR1 SGHTA, CDR2 FQGTGA.

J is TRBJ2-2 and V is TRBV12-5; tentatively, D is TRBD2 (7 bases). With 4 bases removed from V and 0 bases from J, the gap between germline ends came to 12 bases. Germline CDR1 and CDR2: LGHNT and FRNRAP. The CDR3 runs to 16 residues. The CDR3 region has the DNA TGTGCTAGTGGTTCCCGGGGGGCCCCGAACACCGGGGAGCTGTTTTTT. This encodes CASGSRGAPNTGELFF.

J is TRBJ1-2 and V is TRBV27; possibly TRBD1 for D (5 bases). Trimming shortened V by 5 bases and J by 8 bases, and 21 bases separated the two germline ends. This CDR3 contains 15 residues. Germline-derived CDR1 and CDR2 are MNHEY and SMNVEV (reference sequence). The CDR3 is CASSRPGTAVKGYTF. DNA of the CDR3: TGTGCCAGCAGTCGTCCCGGGACTGCCGTTAAGGGCTACACCTTC.

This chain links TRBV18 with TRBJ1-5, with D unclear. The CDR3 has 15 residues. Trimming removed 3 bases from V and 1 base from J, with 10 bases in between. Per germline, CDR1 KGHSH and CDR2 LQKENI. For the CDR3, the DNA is TGTGCCAGCTCACCCGGCGGGGTAAGCAATCAGCCCCAGCATTTT. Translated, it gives CASSPGGVSNQPQHF.

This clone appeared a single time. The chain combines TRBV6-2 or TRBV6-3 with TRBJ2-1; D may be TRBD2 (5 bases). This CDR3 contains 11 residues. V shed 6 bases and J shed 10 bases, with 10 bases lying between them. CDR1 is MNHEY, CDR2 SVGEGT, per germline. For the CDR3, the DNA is TGTGCCAGCAGCCTAGCCCTGGAGCAGTTCTTC. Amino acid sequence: CASSLALEQFF.

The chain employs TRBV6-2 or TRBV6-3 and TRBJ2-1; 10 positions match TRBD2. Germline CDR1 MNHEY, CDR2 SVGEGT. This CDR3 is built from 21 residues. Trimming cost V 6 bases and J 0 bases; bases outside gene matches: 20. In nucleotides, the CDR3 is TGTGCCAGCAGCCAAGAATGGTTGCTGGCTAGCGGGAGTGGCTCCTACAATGAGCAGTTCTTC. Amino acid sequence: CASSQEWLLASGSGSYNEQFF.

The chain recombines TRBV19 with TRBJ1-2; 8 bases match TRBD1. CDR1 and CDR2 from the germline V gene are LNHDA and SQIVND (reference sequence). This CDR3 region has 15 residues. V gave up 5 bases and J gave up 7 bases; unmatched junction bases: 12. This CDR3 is CASSSTGTGTGGYTF. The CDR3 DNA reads TGTGCCAGTAGTTCTACCGGGACAGGAACGGGTGGCTACACCTTC.

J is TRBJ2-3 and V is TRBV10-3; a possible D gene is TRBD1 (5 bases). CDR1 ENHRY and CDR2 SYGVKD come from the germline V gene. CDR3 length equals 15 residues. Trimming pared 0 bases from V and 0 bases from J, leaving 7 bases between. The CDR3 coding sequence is TGTGCCATCAGTGAGTCGACAGTCAGCACAGATACGCAGTATTTT. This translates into CAISESTVSTDTQYF.

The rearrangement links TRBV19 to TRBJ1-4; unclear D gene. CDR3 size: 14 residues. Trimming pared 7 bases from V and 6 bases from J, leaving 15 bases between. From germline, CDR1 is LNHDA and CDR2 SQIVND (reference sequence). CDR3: CASNLLGRDEKLFF. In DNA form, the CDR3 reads TGTGCCAGTAACCTTCTCGGGCGGGATGAAAAACTGTTTTTT.

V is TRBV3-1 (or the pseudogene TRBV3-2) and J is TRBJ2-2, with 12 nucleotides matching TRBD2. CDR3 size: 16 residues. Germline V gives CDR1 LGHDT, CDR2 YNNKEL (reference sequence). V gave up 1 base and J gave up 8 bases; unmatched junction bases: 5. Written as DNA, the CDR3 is TGTGCCAGCAGCCAAGTCGGACTAGCGGGATCGGGGGAGCTGTTTTTT. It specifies CASSQVGLAGSGELFF.

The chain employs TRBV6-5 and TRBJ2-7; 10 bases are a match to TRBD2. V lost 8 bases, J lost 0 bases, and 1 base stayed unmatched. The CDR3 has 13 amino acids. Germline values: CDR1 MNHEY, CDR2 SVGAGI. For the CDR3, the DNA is TGTGCCAGCGGGACTAGCGCCTCCTACGAGCAGTACTTC. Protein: CASGTSASYEQYF.

The CDR3 here is CASALAGEGYNEQFF. The DNA of the CDR3 is TGTGCCAGTGCCCTAGCGGGAGAGGGCTACAATGAGCAGTTCTTC. The chain links TRBV6-6 to TRBJ2-1, with TRBD2 matching 10 bases. The CDR3 runs 15 residues. J was trimmed by 3 bases and V by 9 bases; bases with no gene match: 8. Per the germline V gene, CDR1 is MNHNY and CDR2 is SVGAGI (reference sequence).

The CDR3 DNA sequence: TGTGCCAGCAGTGAAGGGGCAGGCTCCTACGAGCAGTACTTC. This codes for CASSEGAGSYEQYF. The V gene is TRBV6-1, the J gene TRBJ2-7; the D is unclear. The CDR3 covers 14 residues. Germline V gene data show CDR1 as MNHNS and CDR2 as SASEGT. Trimming cost V 1 base and J 0 bases, with 7 bases left between them.

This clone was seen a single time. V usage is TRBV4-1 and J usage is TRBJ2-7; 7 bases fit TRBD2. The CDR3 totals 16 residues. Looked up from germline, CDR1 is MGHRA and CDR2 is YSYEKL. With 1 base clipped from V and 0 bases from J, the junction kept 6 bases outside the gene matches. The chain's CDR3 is CASSQGHAGVSYEQYF. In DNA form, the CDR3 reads TGCGCCAGCAGCCAAGGTCACGCGGGGGTCTCCTACGAGCAGTACTTC.

The CDR3 region has the DNA TGCGCCAGCAGCGGATCCCCCGGGACAGGACAAGAGACCCAGTACTTC. This codes for CASSGSPGTGQETQYF. This chain connects TRBV4-1 to TRBJ2-5; 8 nucleotides agree with TRBD1. CDR1 is MGHRA and CDR2 is YSYEKL in the germline V gene. CDR3 length equals 16 residues. V was pared by 5 bases and J by 2 bases, with 10 bases of the junction left unmatched.

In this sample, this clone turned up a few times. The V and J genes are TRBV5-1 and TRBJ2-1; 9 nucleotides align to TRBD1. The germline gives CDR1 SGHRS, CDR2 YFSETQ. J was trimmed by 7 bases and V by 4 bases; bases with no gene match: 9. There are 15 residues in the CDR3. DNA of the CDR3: TGCGCCAGCAGCAGAATGCCCGGGACAGGGAATGAGCAGTTCTTC. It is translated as CASSRMPGTGNEQFF.

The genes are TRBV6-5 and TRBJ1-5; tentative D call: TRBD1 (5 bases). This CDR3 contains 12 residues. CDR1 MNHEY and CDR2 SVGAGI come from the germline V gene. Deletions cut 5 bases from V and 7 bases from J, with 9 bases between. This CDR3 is CASSTGGQPQHF. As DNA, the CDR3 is TGTGCCAGCAGTACCGGGGGACAGCCCCAGCATTTT.

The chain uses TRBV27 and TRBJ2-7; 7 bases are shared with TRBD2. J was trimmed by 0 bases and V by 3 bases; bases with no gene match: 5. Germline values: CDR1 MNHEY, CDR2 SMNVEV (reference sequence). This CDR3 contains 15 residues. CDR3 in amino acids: CASSFRGRASYEQYF. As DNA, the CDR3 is TGTGCCAGCAGTTTTCGAGGGAGGGCCTCCTACGAGCAGTACTTC.

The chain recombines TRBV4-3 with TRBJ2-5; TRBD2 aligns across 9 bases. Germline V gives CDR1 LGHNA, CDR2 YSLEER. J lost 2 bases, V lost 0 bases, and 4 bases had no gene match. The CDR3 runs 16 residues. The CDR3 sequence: CASSQDPSGGQETQYF. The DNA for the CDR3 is TGCGCCAGCAGCCAAGATCCCAGCGGGGGGCAAGAGACCCAGTACTTC.

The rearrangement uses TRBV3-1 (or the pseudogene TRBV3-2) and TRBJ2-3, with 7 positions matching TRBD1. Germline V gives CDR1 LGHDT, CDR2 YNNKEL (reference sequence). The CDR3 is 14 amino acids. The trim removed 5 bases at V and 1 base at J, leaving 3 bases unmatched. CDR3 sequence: CASSSGTGTDTQYF. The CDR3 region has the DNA TGTGCCAGCAGCTCCGGGACAGGCACAGATACGCAGTATTTT.

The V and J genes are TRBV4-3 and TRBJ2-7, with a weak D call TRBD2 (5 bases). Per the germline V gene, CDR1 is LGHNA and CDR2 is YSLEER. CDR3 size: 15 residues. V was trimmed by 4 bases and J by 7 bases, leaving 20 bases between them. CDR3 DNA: TGCGCCAGCAGCCCTGAGGGAGCTTGTAGGTGGGAGCAGTACTTC. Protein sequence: CASSPEGACRWEQYF.

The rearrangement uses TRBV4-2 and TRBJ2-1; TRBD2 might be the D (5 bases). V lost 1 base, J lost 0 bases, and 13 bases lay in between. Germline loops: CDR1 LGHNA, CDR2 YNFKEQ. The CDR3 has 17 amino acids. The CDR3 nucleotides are TGTGCCAGCAGCCAAGTTTATTTAGCGTCCTCCTACAATGAGCAGTTCTTC. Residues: CASSQVYLASSYNEQFF.

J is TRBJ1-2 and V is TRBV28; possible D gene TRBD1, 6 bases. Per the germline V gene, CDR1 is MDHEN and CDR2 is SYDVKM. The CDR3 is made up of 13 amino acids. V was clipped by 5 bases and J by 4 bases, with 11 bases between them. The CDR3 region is CASSETGPYGYTF. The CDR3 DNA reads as TGTGCCAGCAGTGAAACAGGGCCCTATGGCTACACCTTC.

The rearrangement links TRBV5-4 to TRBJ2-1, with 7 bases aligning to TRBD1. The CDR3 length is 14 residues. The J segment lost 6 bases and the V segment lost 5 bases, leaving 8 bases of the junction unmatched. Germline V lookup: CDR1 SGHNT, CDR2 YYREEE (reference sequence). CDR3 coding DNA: TGTGCCAGCAGTAGGCCAGGGGGTCGCAATGAGCAGTTCTTC. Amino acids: CASSRPGGRNEQFF. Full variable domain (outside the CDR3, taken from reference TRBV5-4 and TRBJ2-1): ETGVTQSPTHLIKTRGQQVTLRCSSQSGHNTVSWYQQALGQGPQFIFQYYREEENGRGNFPPRFSGLQFPNYSSELNVNALELDDSALYLCASSRPGGRNEQFFGPGTRLTVL.